This T cell receptor beta chain is from a study of cytomegalovirus exposure and HLA in healthy donors. Primers: 60 Vbeta forward and 13 Jbeta reverse. Some clones are missing from TCRdb's copy, which holds only in-frame ones; the method was immunoSEQ multiplex PCR. The sample comprises about 110,000 clones, about three quarters of which are singletons, and roughly 2.9% rests with the top ten. A single count supports this clone. The antigen is not known. Study-level points and caveats: Accounts indicate the classifier identified cytomegalovirus status with strong specificity and sensitivity.

Germline CDR1 and CDR2: SEHNR and FQNEAQ (reference sequence). The germline V and J ends were trimmed by 1 base and 7 bases, with 23 bases remaining between them. CDR3 length equals 18 residues. The source of this sequence is a woman aged 60-70 years in good health and CMV-seropositive. The chain has TRBV7-9 and TRBJ2-1, with a weak D call TRBD2 (6 bases). Sequenced input: PBMCs. The CDR3: CASSLGTIALKTGNEQFF. The CDR3 coding sequence is TGTGCCAGCAGCTTAGGGACTATAGCTCTTAAAACGGGGAATGAGCAGTTCTTC.